This entry lists 21 T cell receptor beta chains sequenced from one sample in a study of blood T cell repertoires in COVID-19. Some clones are missing from TCRdb's copy, which holds only in-frame ones; the method was immunoSEQ multiplex PCR. The repertoire holds more than 250,000 clones, with around 92% as singletons. The sequenced material came from peripheral blood. These receptors were taken from a man aged 18-30 years who had recovered from COVID-19.

The chain links TRBV5-4 to TRBJ2-5, with D possibly matching TRBD2 (5 bases). V was clipped by 0 bases and J by 1 base, with 10 bases between them. The germline CDR1 and CDR2 sequences are SGHNT and YYREEE (reference sequence). The CDR3 sequence is 15 residues long. The CDR3 loop is CASSLGSSTQETQYF. In DNA, the CDR3 is TGTGCCAGCAGCTTGGGGTCTAGCACCCAAGAGACCCAGTACTTC. Full variable domain (remainder filled in from reference TRBV5-4 and TRBJ2-5): ETGVTQSPTHLIKTRGQQVTLRCSSQSGHNTVSWYQQALGQGPQFIFQYYREEENGRGNFPPRFSGLQFPNYSSELNVNALELDDSALYLCASSLGSSTQETQYFGPGTRLLVL.

As to this clone: The same CDR3 can be traced to other DNA sequences in this sample. The chain uses TRBV6-6 and TRBJ2-1; weak D call: TRBD2 (5 bases). Germline V lookup: CDR1 MNHNY, CDR2 SVGAGI (reference sequence). The CDR3 runs 14 residues. Trimming took 0 bases from V and 4 from J, leaving 7 bases between them. CDR3 loop: CASSYSRVYNEQFF. In DNA, the CDR3 is TGTGCCAGCAGTTACTCGAGGGTATACAATGAGCAGTTCTTC.

This chain uses TRBV19 with TRBJ2-2, with 8 bases that match TRBD2. Germline CDR1 LNHDA, CDR2 SQIVND (reference sequence). J lost 3 bases, V lost 6 bases, and 6 bases had no gene match. There are 15 residues in the CDR3. The CDR3 DNA is TGTGCCAGTAGCCGGACTAGCCGGGACACCGGGGAGCTGTTTTTT. This gives the protein CASSRTSRDTGELFF.

The chain joins TRBV9 to TRBJ1-5; tentative D call: TRBD1 (6 bases). The CDR3 sequence is 16 residues long. V lost 3 bases and J lost 0, with 13 bases in between. Germline-derived CDR1 and CDR2 are SGDLS and YYNGEE. For the CDR3, the DNA is TGTGCCAGCAGCGCGAGGGGGATTTATAGCAATCAGCCCCAGCATTTT. Its protein is CASSARGIYSNQPQHF.

This clone was counted once. The chain uses TRBV14 and TRBJ2-3; 7 bases line up with TRBD2. This CDR3 spans 15 amino acids. V was clipped by 5 bases and J by 4 bases; unmatched bases: 9. Per germline, CDR1 SGHDN and CDR2 FVKESK. The CDR3 DNA reads as TGTGCCAGCAGCAAAGCGGGATTCACCGCAGATACGCAGTATTTT. Translation: CASSKAGFTADTQYF.

The chain couples TRBV5-1 to TRBJ2-5, with a possible D match to TRBD2 (7 bases). This CDR3 spans 16 amino acids. The V end was cut by 1 base, the J end by 2 bases, with 15 bases between. Germline lookup yields CDR1 SGHRS and CDR2 YFSETQ. This chain's CDR3 is CASSLRAGAGQETQYF. The CDR3 bases are TGCGCCAGCAGCTTGCGTGCGGGGGCCGGGCAAGAGACCCAGTACTTC.

The chain joins TRBV3-1 (or the pseudogene TRBV3-2) to TRBJ2-5, with D uncertain. Trimming removed 1 base from V and 7 bases from J, with 16 bases in between. Germline values: CDR1 LGHDT, CDR2 YNNKEL (reference sequence). The CDR3 length is 15 residues. CDR3 region: CASSQGLSSQWTQYF. The CDR3, as DNA: TGTGCCAGCAGCCAAGGACTCTCGTCCCAATGGACCCAGTACTTC.

CDR3: CASSVYGTGISDTQYF. The CDR3 DNA follows: TGTGCCAGCAGTGTATACGGGACAGGGATCTCAGATACGCAGTATTTT. The genes are TRBV27 and TRBJ2-3, with TRBD1 identical over 9 bases. There are 16 residues in the CDR3. V was pared by 5 bases and J by 4 bases, with 10 bases of the junction left unmatched. Germline-derived CDR1 and CDR2 are MNHEY and SMNVEV (reference sequence).

Remarks on this clone: At one of its ends the junction is not consistent with the germline gene, which may arise from a read error. The chain is built from TRBV7-7 and TRBJ2-6, with D unclear. CDR3 size: 16 residues. Looked up from germline, CDR1 is SSHAT and CDR2 is FNYEAQ (reference sequence). CDR3 residues: CASSPDTVSGANVLTF. CDR3 sequence (DNA): TGTGCTAGCAGCCCCGACACGGTCTCTGGGGCCAACGTCCTGACTTTC.

The chain recombines TRBV6-5 with TRBJ2-6, with D possibly being TRBD1 (6 bases). Trimming left V 5 bases short and J 2 bases short, with 10 bases between. Germline V CDR1 and CDR2: MNHEY, SVGAGI. The CDR3 runs 15 residues. CDR3 loop: CASSRTGTGANVLTF. The DNA of the CDR3 is TGTGCCAGCAGTAGAACAGGGACTGGGGCCAACGTCCTGACTTTC.

The gene calls are TRBV7-6 and TRBJ2-2, with D maybe TRBD2 (5 bases). With 1 base removed from V and 5 bases from J, the gap between germline ends came to 8 bases. CDR3 length: 14 residues. CDR1 and CDR2 (germline): SGHVS, FNYEAQ. The CDR3 loop is CASSLVGETGELFF. In nucleotides, the CDR3 is TGTGCCAGCAGCTTAGTCGGGGAAACCGGGGAGCTGTTTTTT. Variable domain in full (rest from reference TRBV7-6 and TRBJ2-2): GAGVSQSPRYKVTKRGQDVALRCDPISGHVSLYWYRQALGQGPEFLTYFNYEAQQDKSGLPNDRFSAERPEGSISTLTIQRTEQRDSAMYRCASSLVGETGELFFGEGSRLTVL.

V is TRBV6-5 and J is TRBJ1-5, with 8 bases identical to TRBD1. The CDR3 is 15 residues long. V was pared by 2 bases and J by 5 bases, with 5 bases of the junction left unmatched. Germline CDR1 MNHEY, CDR2 SVGAGI. CDR3 amino acids: CASSYGQGAYQPQHF. The DNA for the CDR3 is TGTGCCAGCAGTTACGGGCAGGGGGCATATCAGCCCCAGCATTTT.

This chain connects TRBV12-5 to TRBJ2-7; 10 bases are a match to TRBD2. Trimming took 0 bases from V and 3 from J; bases not matched to a gene: 2. Per the germline V gene, CDR1 is LGHNT and CDR2 is FRNRAP. The CDR3 is 15 amino acids. The CDR3 here is CASGLVPSGSYEQYF. CDR3 DNA sequence: TGTGCTAGTGGTTTGGTACCTAGCGGGAGCTACGAGCAGTACTTC.

The chain joins TRBV6-5 to TRBJ1-5; 7 bases are a match to TRBD1. Looked up from germline, CDR1 is MNHEY and CDR2 is SVGAGI. The CDR3 covers 15 residues. With V trimmed by 5 bases and J by 6 bases, 10 bases remained unmatched. CDR3 nucleotide sequence: TGTGCCAGCAGTAGGGCGGGACAGACGGGTCAGCCCCAGCATTTT. Its protein product is CASSRAGQTGQPQHF.

The chain employs TRBV9 and TRBJ1-2; no firm D call. The CDR3 runs 14 residues. The ends were cut back, 3 bases at V and 2 bases at J, with 11 bases in the middle. Germline assignment: CDR1 SGDLS and CDR2 YYNGEE. CDR3 nucleotide sequence: TGTGCCAGCAGCGGACGAGCCAGGAACTATGGCTACACCTTC. It yields the protein CASSGRARNYGYTF.

This clone appeared a few times. The gene calls are TRBV6-5 and TRBJ1-1; D is perhaps TRBD1 (6 bases). The V and J ends lost 0 bases and 5 bases respectively, with 13 bases between them. The CDR3 extends over 15 amino acids. CDR1 MNHEY and CDR2 SVGAGI come from the germline V gene. The CDR3 nucleotides are TGTGCCAGCAGTTACTCCGCACAGGGTAGTACTGAAGCTTTCTTT. As protein: CASSYSAQGSTEAFF.

The rearrangement links TRBV10-3 to TRBJ2-6; 8 nucleotides agree with TRBD1. With 7 bases clipped from V and 1 base from J, the junction kept 9 bases outside the gene matches. CDR1 and CDR2 from the germline V gene are ENHRY and SYGVKD. The CDR3 totals 17 residues. The CDR3 DNA follows: TGTGCCATCACCGGGGACAGGACAACATCTGGGGCCAACGTCCTGACTTTC. Translated, it gives CAITGDRTTSGANVLTF.

CDR3 protein: CASSPTSAYEQYF. The DNA of the CDR3 is TGTGCCAGCAGCCCAACTAGCGCCTACGAGCAGTACTTC. V usage is TRBV4-2 and J usage is TRBJ2-7; 7 nucleotides align to TRBD2. With V trimmed by 4 bases and J by 2 bases, 2 bases remained unmatched. The CDR3 contains 13 residues. Germline V lookup: CDR1 LGHNA, CDR2 YNFKEQ.

The V gene is TRBV28, the J gene TRBJ2-7; TRBD1 aligns across 9 bases. This CDR3 has 16 residues. Trimming took 4 bases from V and 0 from J; bases not matched to a gene: 7. Germline V gives CDR1 MDHEN, CDR2 SYDVKM. The CDR3 DNA sequence: TGTGCCAGCAGTTCCCTGGGACAGGGAAACTCCTACGAGCAGTACTTC. Translating it yields CASSSLGQGNSYEQYF. The whole variable domain, remainder taken from reference TRBV28 and TRBJ2-7, is DVKVTQSSRYLVKRTGEKVFLECVQDMDHENMFWYRQDPGLGLRLIYFSYDVKMKEKGDIPEGYSVSREKKERFSLILESASTNQTSMYLCASSSLGQGNSYEQYFGPGTRLTVT.

This clone was counted a single time. The chain couples TRBV9 to TRBJ1-2; 8 bases map to TRBD1. J gave up 8 bases and V 1 base, and 4 bases lay outside the gene matches. The germline V gene has CDR1 SGDLS and CDR2 YYNGEE. The CDR3 runs 13 residues. CDR3 nucleotide sequence: TGTGCCAGCAGCGTACAGGGGGCGGAAGGCTACACCTTC. Translated, it gives CASSVQGAEGYTF.

The CDR3 DNA follows: TGTGCCAGCAGCCAAGCCCCGACTCTCTACACTGAAGCTTTCTTT. Translation: CASSQAPTLYTEAFF. The V and J genes are TRBV14 and TRBJ1-1; no clear D. The CDR3 is made up of 15 amino acids. V was cut by 1 base and J by 3 bases, with 12 bases left in between. Germline values: CDR1 SGHDN, CDR2 FVKESK.